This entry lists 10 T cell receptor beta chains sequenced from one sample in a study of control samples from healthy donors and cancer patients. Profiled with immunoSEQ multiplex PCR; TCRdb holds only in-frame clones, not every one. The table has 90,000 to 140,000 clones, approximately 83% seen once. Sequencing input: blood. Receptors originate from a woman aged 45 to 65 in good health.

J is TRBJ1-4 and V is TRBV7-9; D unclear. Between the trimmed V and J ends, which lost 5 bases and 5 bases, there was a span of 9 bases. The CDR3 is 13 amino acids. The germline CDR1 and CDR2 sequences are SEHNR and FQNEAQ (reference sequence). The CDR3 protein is CASSPPRNEKLFF. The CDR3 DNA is TGTGCCAGCAGCCCCCCTCGAAATGAAAAACTGTTTTTT.

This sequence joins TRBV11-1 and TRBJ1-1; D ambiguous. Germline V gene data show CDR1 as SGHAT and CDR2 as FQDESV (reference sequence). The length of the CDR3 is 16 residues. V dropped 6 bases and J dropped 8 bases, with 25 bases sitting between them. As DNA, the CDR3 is TGTGCCAGCAGTCGCCGGGATAGGAGGGCGAACATAGAAGCTTTCTTT. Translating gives CASSRRDRRANIEAFF.

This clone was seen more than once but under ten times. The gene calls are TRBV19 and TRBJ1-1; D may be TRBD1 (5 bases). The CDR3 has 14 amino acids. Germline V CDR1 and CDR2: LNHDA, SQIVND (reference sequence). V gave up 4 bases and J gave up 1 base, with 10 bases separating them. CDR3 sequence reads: CASSTGTQNTEAFF. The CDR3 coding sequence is TGTGCCAGTAGTACCGGGACCCAGAACACTGAAGCTTTCTTT.

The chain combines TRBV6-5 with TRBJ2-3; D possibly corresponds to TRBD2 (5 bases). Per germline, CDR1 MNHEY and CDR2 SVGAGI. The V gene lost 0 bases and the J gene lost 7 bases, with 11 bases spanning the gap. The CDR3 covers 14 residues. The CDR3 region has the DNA TGTGCCAGCAGTTACTCGCCTGGGGAGTATACGCAGTATTTT. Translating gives CASSYSPGEYTQYF.

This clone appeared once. CDR3 DNA sequence: TGTGCCACCAGTGATTTCAACACTGAAGCTTTCTTT. It encodes CATSDFNTEAFF. J is TRBJ1-1 and V is TRBV24-1, with D hard to call. The CDR3 covers 12 residues. Per the germline V gene, CDR1 is KGHDR and CDR2 is SFDVKD. Trimming took 1 base from V and 2 from J, leaving 1 base between them.

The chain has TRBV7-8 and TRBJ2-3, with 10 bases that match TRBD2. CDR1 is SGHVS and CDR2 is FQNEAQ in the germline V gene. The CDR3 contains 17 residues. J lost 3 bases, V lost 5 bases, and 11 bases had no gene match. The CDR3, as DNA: TGTGCCAGCAGCCCAACGCCCCTAGCGGGGGTTACAGATACGCAGTATTTT. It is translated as CASSPTPLAGVTDTQYF. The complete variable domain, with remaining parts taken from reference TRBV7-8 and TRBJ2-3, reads GAGVSQSPRYKVAKRGQDVALRCDPISGHVSLFWYQQALGQGPEFLTYFQNEAQLDKSGLPSDRFFAERPEGSVSTLKIQRTQQEDSAVYLCASSPTPLAGVTDTQYFGPGTRLTVL.

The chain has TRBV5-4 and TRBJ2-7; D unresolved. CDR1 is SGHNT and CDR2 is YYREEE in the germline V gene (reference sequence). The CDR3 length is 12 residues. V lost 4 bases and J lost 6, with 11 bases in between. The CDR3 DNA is TGTGCCAGCAGCGCCCGGACGGGCGAGCAGTACTTC. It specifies CASSARTGEQYF. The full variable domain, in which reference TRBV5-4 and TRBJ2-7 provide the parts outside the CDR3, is ETGVTQSPTHLIKTRGQQVTLRCSSQSGHNTVSWYQQALGQGPQFIFQYYREEENGRGNFPPRFSGLQFPNYSSELNVNALELDDSALYLCASSARTGEQYFGPGTRLTVT.

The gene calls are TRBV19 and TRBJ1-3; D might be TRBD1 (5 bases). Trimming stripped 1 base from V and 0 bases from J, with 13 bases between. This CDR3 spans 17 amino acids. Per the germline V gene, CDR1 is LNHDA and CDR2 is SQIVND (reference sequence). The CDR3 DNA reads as TGTGCCAGTAGTATAGGTCGGACACGATACTCTGGAAACACCATATATTTT. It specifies CASSIGRTRYSGNTIYF.

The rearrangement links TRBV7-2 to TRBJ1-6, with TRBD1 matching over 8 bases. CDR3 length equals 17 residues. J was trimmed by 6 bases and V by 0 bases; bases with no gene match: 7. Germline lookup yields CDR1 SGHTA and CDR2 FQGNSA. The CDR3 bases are TGTGCCAGCAGCTTAGCGCCCAGGGGGCGTATTAATTCACCCCTCCACTTT. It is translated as CASSLAPRGRINSPLHF.

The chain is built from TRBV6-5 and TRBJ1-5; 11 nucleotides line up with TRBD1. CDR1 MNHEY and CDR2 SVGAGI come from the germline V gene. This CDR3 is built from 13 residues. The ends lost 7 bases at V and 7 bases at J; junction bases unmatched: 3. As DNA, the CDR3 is TGTGCCAGCACCGGACAGGGGGCACAGCCCCAGCATTTT. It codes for CASTGQGAQPQHF.